This T cell receptor (beta chain) was retrieved from a study of tumor and adjacent non-tumor tissue in lung cancer. The overall study: Histology: around twelve adenocarcinoma, 2 squamous cell carcinoma, 1 small cell lung cancer. Stage I to III disease affected roughly ten men and about five women aged about 31 to 85. Some 4.2 million productive TCRbeta reads were obtained per sample on average.

Overall study findings and caveats: Tumor repertoires had a smaller top 100 clone share than normal lung.

RNA was extracted from bulk tissue without any cell sorting. More than 3 cm separated this lung sample from the edge of the tumor. Comments on this clonotype: The antigen is undetermined. This may come from a read error, since a much larger clone is one base off.

CDR3 length: 13 residues. Per the germline V gene, CDR1 is SGHVS and CDR2 is FQNEAQ. A modified ARM-PCR protocol with three rounds of nested PCR amplified TCRbeta. TCRdb ran MiXCR on the multiplex PCR reads and lists one entry per CDR3 protein. Of fewer than 90,000 distinct CDR3 sequences in the sample, 75% to 85% were seen once. This rearrangement joins TRBV7-8 to TRBJ2-5, with 7 bases that match TRBD2. The sequenced material came from distant non-tumor lung tissue. This TCR derives from a woman aged 50 to 60 with non-small cell lung cancer. The DNA of the CDR3 is TGTGCCAGCAGCCGGGGACTACAAGAGACCCAGCACTTC. It yields the protein CASSRGLQETQHF.